This entry concerns a single T cell receptor (beta chain). Its antigen target is currently unknown. Base qualities are not provided; no much larger clone lies one nucleotide away. The CDR3, cysteine through phenylalanine, is 16 amino acids long. Only the CDR3 part of the read is kept: 48 bases, read in frame from the first base. According to the germline V gene, CDR1 reads MDHEN and CDR2 reads SYDVKM. V drops 2 bases and J drops 0 bases, leaving 14 bases in between. Collaborating institutions collected whole blood in K2EDTA tubes following their own protocols. For TCRbeta analysis, collaborators shipped samples in one of three forms: frozen whole blood, isolated PBMCs, or DNA extracted from either of those sample types. This sample is part of a study of blood T cell repertoires in COVID-19 (dated by TCRdb to about 2020). At the level of the whole study: Collaborator samples came from the United States, Italy and Spain and covered acute and convalescent phases of COVID-19. The dataset comprised deeply sampled blood TCRbeta repertoires from subjects exposed to, actively infected with, or recovered from COVID-19. The repertoires were released in a freely available public database meant as a resource for research on the immune response to SARS-CoV-2. The sample metadata nearly always contained a de-identified subject ID, COVID-19 status, age in years and sex. The samples were drawn from two sources: the first 160 participants of the ongoing ImmuneRACE study, and some 1,300 subjects contributed by 6 global collaborators. The prospective study material was composed of cDNA or gDNA derived from T cells, B-cell-depleted T cells, or PBMCs. HLA class I and class II types, where available, came from metadata supplied by the sample provider rather than from assay-based typing. Findings and caveats that apply to the study as a whole: Clinical and demographic metadata were provided uncurated, with the amount varying by source and participant.

The immunoSEQ Assay, a bias-controlled multiplex PCR, was used to amplify TCRbeta CDR3 regions from genomic DNA. The source study handled its data this way. The number of nucleated cells in each sample was estimated from the amplification of reference gene primers within the assay. Sequence reads were collapsed and filtered to measure the absolute abundance of every unique TCRbeta CDR3 rearrangement. For each sample, productive Simpson clonality was calculated as the square root of Simpson's diversity index across productive rearrangements. TCRdb stores this immuneACCESS table with in-frame sequences only. Part of the clones is absent; in the studies checked, under half of the shortfall reflects unresolved V genes, and no reason is known for the rest. V and J calls and clone size are those listed in that table; D and trimming were worked out from the DNA. A total of 230,000 or so clones appear in this sample, less than 90% of them only once. Nearly 20% of the sample lies in the top ten.

The sequenced sample was peripheral blood. The rearrangement combines TRBV28 with TRBJ2-7; the D gene is unclear. This receptor was obtained from a man aged 25-45 years with active or convalescent COVID-19. The CDR3 is CASSLGRRRSSYEQYF. The nucleotide sequence is TGTGCCAGCAGTTTAGGTAGGCGTAGGAGCTCCTACGAGCAGTACTTC.